Each of the 17 T cell receptor beta chains below was sequenced from the same sample in a study of blood T cell repertoires in COVID-19. Only in-frame clones appear in the TCRdb table, and some are missing; sequencing was by immunoSEQ multiplex PCR. The sample has around 180,000 clones, roughly three quarters seen once; the top ten hold around 16%. The sample comprised PBMCs or T cells enriched from blood (not recorded which). These receptors originate from a woman aged 50 to 65 with acute COVID-19.

This chain connects TRBV28 to TRBJ1-5; 8 positions match TRBD1. There are 14 residues in the CDR3. The V gene end was trimmed by 10 bases and the J gene end by 4 bases; junction bases not matched to a gene: 9. Germline values: CDR1 MDHEN, CDR2 SYDVKM. The CDR3 is CATVWTGRNQPQHF. In DNA, the CDR3 is TGTGCCACCGTATGGACAGGGCGGAATCAGCCCCAGCATTTT. Complete variable domain (other parts from reference TRBV28 and TRBJ1-5): DVKVTQSSRYLVKRTGEKVFLECVQDMDHENMFWYRQDPGLGLRLIYFSYDVKMKEKGDIPEGYSVSREKKERFSLILESASTNQTSMYLCATVWTGRNQPQHFGDGTRLSIL.

The J gene is TRBJ1-5, the V gene TRBV6-5; 9 nucleotides match TRBD1. Losses at the gene ends were 2 bases for V and 6 bases for J; bases not matched to a gene: 8. Germline CDR1 MNHEY, CDR2 SVGAGI. CDR3 length: 16 amino acids. Written as DNA, the CDR3 is TGTGCCAGCAGTTACAGGACAGGGGTTCGTAGTCAGCCCCAGCATTTT. Encoded protein: CASSYRTGVRSQPQHF.

In its sample, this clone was seen a few times. CDR3 loop: CASSLTGAGGNTIYF. CDR3 sequence (DNA): TGTGCCAGCAGCCTCACAGGGGCCGGTGGAAACACCATATATTTT. The V gene is TRBV7-9, the J gene TRBJ1-3; 7 bases fit TRBD1. Trimming removed 5 bases from V and 3 bases from J; junction bases left unmatched: 7. The germline gives CDR1 SEHNR, CDR2 FQNEAQ (reference sequence). This CDR3 has 15 amino acids.

V and J are TRBV6-5 and TRBJ2-5; 7 bases are shared with TRBD1. V lost 2 bases and J lost 8; bases outside the gene matches: 11. Germline V gene lookup returns CDR1 MNHEY and CDR2 SVGAGI. CDR3 size: 15 residues. The CDR3 sequence: CASSYSTGALDTQYF. The CDR3 DNA is TGTGCCAGCAGTTACAGTACAGGGGCCCTAGACACCCAGTACTTC.

The chain joins TRBV28 to TRBJ1-5; the match to TRBD1 covers 7 bases. The CDR3 sequence is 14 residues long. Germline V CDR1 and CDR2: MDHEN, SYDVKM. The J segment lost 7 bases and the V segment lost 3 bases, leaving 6 bases of the junction unmatched. The CDR3 reads CASSFQGEEQPQHF. The CDR3, as DNA: TGTGCCAGCAGTTTTCAGGGGGAGGAACAGCCCCAGCATTTT. The full variable domain, with the rest looked up from reference TRBV28 and TRBJ1-5, is DVKVTQSSRYLVKRTGEKVFLECVQDMDHENMFWYRQDPGLGLRLIYFSYDVKMKEKGDIPEGYSVSREKKERFSLILESASTNQTSMYLCASSFQGEEQPQHFGDGTRLSIL.

This chain connects TRBV4-1 to TRBJ2-7; TRBD1 matches at 8 bases. The CDR3 sequence is 15 residues long. V lost 4 bases to trimming and J lost 2 bases; unmatched junction nucleotides: 7. Germline V lookup: CDR1 MGHRA, CDR2 YSYEKL. The chain's CDR3 is CASSPGQGRTYEQYV. The CDR3 nucleotides are TGCGCCAGCAGCCCTGGACAGGGCCGCACCTACGAGCAGTACGTC.

The V and J genes are TRBV5-5 and TRBJ2-7, with a weak D call TRBD2 (7 bases). The V end lost 7 bases, the J end lost 6 bases, and 20 bases lay between the germline ends. The CDR3 spans 14 residues. Germline CDR1 is SGHKS and CDR2 is YYEKEE (reference sequence). CDR3 DNA: TGTGCCAGCTCACGGGAAGGGGGGGATTCCGAGCAGTACGTC. Protein sequence: CASSREGGDSEQYV.

The chain has TRBV24-1 and TRBJ2-1, with TRBD2 matching 12 bases. V was pared by 4 bases and J by 6 bases, with 9 bases of the junction left unmatched. The CDR3 runs 17 residues. Germline CDR1 is KGHDR and CDR2 is SFDVKD. The CDR3 DNA reads TGTGCCACCAGTGACCGCCTACTAGCGGGGGGTGTCAATGAGCAGTTCTTC. This gives the protein CATSDRLLAGGVNEQFF.

This rearrangement joins TRBV7-2 to TRBJ2-5, with D perhaps matching TRBD1 (5 bases). Trimming removed 1 base from V and 1 base from J, with 10 bases in between. This CDR3 is 15 amino acids long. CDR1 and CDR2 from the germline V gene are SGHTA and FQGNSA. CDR3 protein: CASSLGGSLQETQYF. CDR3 DNA: TGTGCCAGCAGCTTAGGGGGCAGTCTCCAAGAGACCCAGTACTTC.

The chain uses TRBV6-5 and TRBJ2-3; TRBD2 aligns across 12 bases. V shed 4 bases and J 3 bases; nucleotides not matched to a gene: 2. The CDR3 loop spans 15 amino acids. The germline gives CDR1 MNHEY, CDR2 SVGAGI. CDR3 region: CASSSLAGGTDTQYF. CDR3 DNA sequence: TGTGCCAGCAGTTCACTAGCGGGGGGAACAGATACGCAGTATTTT.

V gene TRBV28 combines with J gene TRBJ1-5; D gene uncertain. CDR1 and CDR2 (germline): MDHEN, SYDVKM. The V gene lost 1 base and the J gene lost 3 bases, with 13 bases spanning the gap. CDR3 size: 16 residues. Written as DNA, the CDR3 is TGTGCCAGCAGTTTATCACCAGCGGGGTCCAATCAGCCCCAGCATTTT. It codes for CASSLSPAGSNQPQHF.

This clone has just one count. J is TRBJ2-5 and V is TRBV28, with D maybe TRBD2 (6 bases). Germline V CDR1 and CDR2: MDHEN, SYDVKM. Trimming left V 5 bases short and J 7 bases short, with 26 bases between. There are 17 residues in the CDR3. The chain's CDR3 is CASSPRETPAFGWTQYF. The CDR3 nucleotides read TGTGCCAGCAGTCCACGGGAGACACCCGCTTTTGGGTGGACCCAGTACTTC. The entire variable domain, with the rest obtained from reference TRBV28 and TRBJ2-5, is as follows: DVKVTQSSRYLVKRTGEKVFLECVQDMDHENMFWYRQDPGLGLRLIYFSYDVKMKEKGDIPEGYSVSREKKERFSLILESASTNQTSMYLCASSPRETPAFGWTQYFGPGTRLLVL.

The chain carries TRBV4-1 and TRBJ1-4, with D possibly matching TRBD1 (5 bases). The CDR3 has 15 residues. Trimming shortened V by 3 bases and J by 7 bases, and 15 bases separated the two germline ends. Per germline, CDR1 MGHRA and CDR2 YSYEKL. CDR3 amino acids: CASSHIQEIGEKLFF. CDR3 bases: TGCGCCAGCAGCCACATACAGGAGATAGGTGAAAAACTGTTTTTT.

The gene calls are TRBV3-1 (or the pseudogene TRBV3-2) and TRBJ1-3; D remains ambiguous. Per germline, CDR1 LGHDT and CDR2 YNNKEL (reference sequence). The ends were cut back, 1 base at V and 3 bases at J, with 13 bases in the middle. The CDR3 runs 16 residues. The CDR3 loop reads CASSQAARTFGNTIYF. In DNA, the CDR3 is TGTGCCAGCAGCCAAGCGGCCAGGACTTTTGGAAACACCATATATTTT.

V gene TRBV5-4 combines with J gene TRBJ2-5, with D perhaps matching TRBD2 (6 bases). Germline V gives CDR1 SGHNT, CDR2 YYREEE (reference sequence). The CDR3 totals 14 residues. V was cut by 2 bases and J by 2 bases, with 10 bases left in between. CDR3 in DNA: TGTGCCAGCAGCTTAGTGGGGGGTCAAGAGACCCAGTACTTC. Translating gives CASSLVGGQETQYF.

This clone has a handful of counts. The chain recombines TRBV7-9 with TRBJ2-7, with 7 positions matching TRBD1. Germline V gene data show CDR1 as SEHNR and CDR2 as FQNEAQ (reference sequence). This CDR3 is built from 15 residues. V gave up 1 base and J gave up 5 bases; unmatched junction bases: 8. Written as DNA, the CDR3 is TGTGCCAGCAGCTTAGGGGCAGGGGGTTCTGACGAGCAGTACGTC. Translating gives CASSLGAGGSDEQYV.

In DNA form, the CDR3 reads TGTGCCAGCAGCTTATCCCCCGACAGGGCAAACGGCTACACCTTC. Translating it yields CASSLSPDRANGYTF. V gene TRBV7-8 combines with J gene TRBJ1-2; 7 nucleotides match TRBD1. This CDR3 region has 15 residues. V lost 2 bases, J lost 8 bases, and 11 bases stayed unmatched. The germline gives CDR1 SGHVS, CDR2 FQNEAQ.